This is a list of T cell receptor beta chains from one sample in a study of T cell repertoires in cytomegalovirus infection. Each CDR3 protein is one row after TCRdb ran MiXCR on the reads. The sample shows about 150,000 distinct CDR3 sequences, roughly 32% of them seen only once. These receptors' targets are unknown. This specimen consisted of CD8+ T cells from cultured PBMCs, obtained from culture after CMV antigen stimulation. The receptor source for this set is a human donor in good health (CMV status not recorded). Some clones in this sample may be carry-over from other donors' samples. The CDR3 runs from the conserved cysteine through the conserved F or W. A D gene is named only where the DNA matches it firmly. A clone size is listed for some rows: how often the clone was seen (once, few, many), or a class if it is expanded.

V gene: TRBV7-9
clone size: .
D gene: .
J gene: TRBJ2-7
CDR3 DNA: TGTGCCAACAGCTTAGCGCCCGGGTTCGAGCAGTACTTC
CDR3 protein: CANSLAPGFEQYF

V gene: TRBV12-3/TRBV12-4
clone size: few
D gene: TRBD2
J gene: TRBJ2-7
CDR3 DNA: TGTGCCAGCAGCCTAACTAGCGGGGGGCCGTTCTCCTACGAGCAGTACTTC
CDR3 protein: CASSLTSGGPFSYEQYF

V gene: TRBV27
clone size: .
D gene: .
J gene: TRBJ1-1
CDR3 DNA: TGTGCCAGCTGGGGCCCGGGGACTGAAGCTTTCTTT
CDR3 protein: CASWGPGTEAFF

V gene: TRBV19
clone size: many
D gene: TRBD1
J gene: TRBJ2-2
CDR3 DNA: TGTGCCAGTACCACGGGACAGGGAATGACCGGGGAGCTGTTTTTT
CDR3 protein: CASTTGQGMTGELFF

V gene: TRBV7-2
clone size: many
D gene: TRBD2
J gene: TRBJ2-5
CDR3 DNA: TGTGCCAGCAGCTTACTAGCGGGGTCACAAGAGACCCAGTACTTC
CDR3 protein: CASSLLAGSQETQYF

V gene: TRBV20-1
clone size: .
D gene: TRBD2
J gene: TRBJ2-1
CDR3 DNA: TGCAGTGCTAGGGGCGCTACTAGCGGGGATGAGCAGTTCTTC
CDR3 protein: CSARGATSGDEQFF

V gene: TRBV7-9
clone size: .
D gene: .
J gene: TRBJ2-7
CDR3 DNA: TGTGCCAGCAGCCCACCCGGGGGCAGGGAGCAGTACTTC
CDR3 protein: CASSPPGGREQYF

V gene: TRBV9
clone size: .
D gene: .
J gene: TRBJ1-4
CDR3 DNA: TGTGCCAGCAGCCTCAACGGGGAGGGCCCGGAGGCTAATGAAAAACTGTTTTTT
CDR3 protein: CASSLNGEGPEANEKLFF

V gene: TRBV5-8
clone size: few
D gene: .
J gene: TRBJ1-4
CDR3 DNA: TGTGCCAGCAGCTTGATAGGGGCAGGTGAAAAACTGTTTTTT
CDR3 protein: CASSLIGAGEKLFF

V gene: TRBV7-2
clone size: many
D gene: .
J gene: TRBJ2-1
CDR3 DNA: TGTGCCAGCAGCTTCGGTACGGCCAGCAGCCACAATGAGCAGTTCTTC
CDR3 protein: CASSFGTASSHNEQFF

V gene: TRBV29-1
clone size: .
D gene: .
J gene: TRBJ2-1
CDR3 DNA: TGCAGCGGTGGGGGGGGACACCTTCCCTATGAGCAGTTCTTC
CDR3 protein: CSGGGGHLPYEQFF

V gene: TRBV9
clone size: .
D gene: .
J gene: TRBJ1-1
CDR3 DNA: TGTGCCAGCAGAGCCACAGGGTTCACTGAAGCTTTCTTT
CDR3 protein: CASRATGFTEAFF

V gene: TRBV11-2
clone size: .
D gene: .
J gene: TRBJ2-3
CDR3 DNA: TGTGCCAGCAGCTTAGAGGTCCTAGTTTGGTCGACAGATACGCAGTATTTT
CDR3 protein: CASSLEVLVWSTDTQYF

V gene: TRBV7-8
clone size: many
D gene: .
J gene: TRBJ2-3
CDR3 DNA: TGTGCCGCGATGGAGGGGCTCGGCACAGATACGCAGTATTTT
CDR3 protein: CAAMEGLGTDTQYF